The clone carrying this T cell receptor (beta chain) was seen only a few times. The target antigen is unknown. Sequencing used immunoSEQ multiplex PCR; TCRdb keeps in-frame clones, though not all of them. The table has roughly 50,000 clones, just under 90% seen once. Germline lookup yields CDR1 LGHNT and CDR2 FRNRAP. The CDR3 has 17 amino acids. V shed 3 bases and J shed 5 bases, with 20 bases lying between them. This sample stems from a study of OX40 agonist ivuxolimab in advanced cancers. The timepoints at which blood was sampled were baseline, cycle 4 day 1, and cycle 7 day 1. Study-level results: Dosing at 0.1 to 3.0 mg/kg was accompanied by clonal expansion of CD4+ and CD8+ blood T cells by week 6. The study found that CD8+ T cells averaged more expanded clones than CD4+. The authors also found low normalized T-cell clonal expansion in some nonresponders.

This clonotype originated in an adult with an advanced solid tumor such as melanoma, head and neck, liver or kidney cancer. Sequences were derived from CD4+ or CD8+ T cells sorted from blood, sampled in a trial of the OX40 agonist ivuxolimab. The chain uses TRBV12-5 and TRBJ1-5; D gene uncertain. CDR3 protein: CASGFLPSGGVDQPQHF. Written as DNA, the CDR3 is TGTGCTAGTGGTTTCCTTCCCTCCGGTGGGGTTGATCAGCCCCAGCATTTT.